This T cell receptor (beta chain) is from a study of OX40 agonist ivuxolimab in advanced cancers. This CDR3 has 15 amino acids. Trimming took off 5 bases at V and 0 bases at J, with 14 bases between the two ends. The germline CDR1 and CDR2 sequences are SGHTA and FQGTGA. On this clone itself: The target antigen is unknown.

TCRdb's table, derived via immunoSEQ multiplex PCR, lists solely in-frame clones and lacks some. The sample holds about 69,000 clones; about 88% are singletons and the top ten take roughly 4%. Findings and caveats of the study: Both CD4+ and CD8+ T cell populations in blood had undergone clonal expansion by week 6 at 0.1 to 3.0 mg/kg.

The specimen was CD4+ or CD8+ T cells sorted from blood, collected in a trial of the OX40 agonist ivuxolimab. This receptor was obtained from an adult with an advanced solid tumor such as melanoma, head and neck, liver or kidney cancer. The chain couples TRBV7-3 to TRBJ2-7; a possible D gene is TRBD2 (6 bases). CDR3 sequence (DNA): TGTGCCAGCAGCCCCATGGGCGGGACCTCCTACGAGCAGTACTTC. Encoded protein: CASSPMGGTSYEQYF.